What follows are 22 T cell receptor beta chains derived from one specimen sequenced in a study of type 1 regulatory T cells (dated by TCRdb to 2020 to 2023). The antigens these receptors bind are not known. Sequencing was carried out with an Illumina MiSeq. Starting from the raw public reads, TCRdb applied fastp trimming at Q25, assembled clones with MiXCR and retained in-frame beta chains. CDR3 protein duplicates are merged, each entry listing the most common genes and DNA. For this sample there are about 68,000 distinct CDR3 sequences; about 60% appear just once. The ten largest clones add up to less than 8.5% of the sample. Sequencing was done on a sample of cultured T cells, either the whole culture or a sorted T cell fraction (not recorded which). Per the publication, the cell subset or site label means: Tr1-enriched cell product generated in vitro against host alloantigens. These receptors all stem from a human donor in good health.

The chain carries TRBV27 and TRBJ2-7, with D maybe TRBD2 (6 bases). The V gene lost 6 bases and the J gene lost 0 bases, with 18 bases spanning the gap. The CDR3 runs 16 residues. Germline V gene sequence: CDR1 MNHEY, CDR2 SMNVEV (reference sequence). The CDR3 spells CASSFDGEASSYEQYF. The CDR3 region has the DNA TGTGCCAGCAGCTTCGACGGGGAGGCGAGCTCCTACGAGCAGTACTTC.

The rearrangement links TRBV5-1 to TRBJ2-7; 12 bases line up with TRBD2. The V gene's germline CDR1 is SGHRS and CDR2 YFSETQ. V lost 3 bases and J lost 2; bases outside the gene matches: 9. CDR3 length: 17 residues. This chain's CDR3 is CASSWTISSGRAYEQYF. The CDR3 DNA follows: TGCGCCAGCAGCTGGACTATATCTAGCGGGAGGGCCTACGAGCAGTACTTC.

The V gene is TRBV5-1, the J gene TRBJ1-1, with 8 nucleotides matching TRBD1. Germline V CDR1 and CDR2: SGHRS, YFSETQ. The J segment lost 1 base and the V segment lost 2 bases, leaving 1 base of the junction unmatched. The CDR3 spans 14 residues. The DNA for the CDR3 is TGCGCCAGCAGCTTCGGACAGGGGAACACTGAAGCTTTCTTT. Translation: CASSFGQGNTEAFF.

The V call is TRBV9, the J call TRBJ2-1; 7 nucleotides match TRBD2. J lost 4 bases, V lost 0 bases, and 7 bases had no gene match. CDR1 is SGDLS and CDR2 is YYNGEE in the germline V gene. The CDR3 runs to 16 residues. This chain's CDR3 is CASSVGAGVRYNEQFF. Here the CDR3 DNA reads TGTGCCAGCAGCGTAGGGGCGGGAGTTAGGTACAATGAGCAGTTCTTC.

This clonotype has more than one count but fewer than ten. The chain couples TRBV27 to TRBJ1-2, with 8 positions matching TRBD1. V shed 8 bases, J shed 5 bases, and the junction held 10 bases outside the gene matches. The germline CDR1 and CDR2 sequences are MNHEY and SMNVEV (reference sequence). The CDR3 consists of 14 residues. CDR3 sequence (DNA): TGTGCCAGCGGACAGGGTTCTGGGTATTATGGCTACACCTTC. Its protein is CASGQGSGYYGYTF.

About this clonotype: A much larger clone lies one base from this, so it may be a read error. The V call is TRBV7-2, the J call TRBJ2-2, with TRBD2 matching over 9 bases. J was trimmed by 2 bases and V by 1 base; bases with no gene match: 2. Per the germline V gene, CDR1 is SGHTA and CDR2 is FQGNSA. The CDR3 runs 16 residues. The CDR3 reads CASSLVLAGNTGELFF. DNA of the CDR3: TGTGCCAGCAGCTTAGTACTAGCGGGTAACACCGGGGAGCTGTTTTTT.

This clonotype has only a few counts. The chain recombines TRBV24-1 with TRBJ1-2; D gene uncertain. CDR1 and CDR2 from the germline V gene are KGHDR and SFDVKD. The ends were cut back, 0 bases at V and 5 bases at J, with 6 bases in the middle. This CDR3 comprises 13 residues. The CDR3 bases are TGTGCCACCAGTGATTTGACCGATTATGGCTACACCTTC. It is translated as CATSDLTDYGYTF.

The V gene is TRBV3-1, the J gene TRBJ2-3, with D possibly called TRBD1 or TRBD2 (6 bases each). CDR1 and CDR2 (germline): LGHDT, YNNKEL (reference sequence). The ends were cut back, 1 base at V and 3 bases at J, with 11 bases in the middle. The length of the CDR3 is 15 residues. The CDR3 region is CASSQGQEGTDTQYF. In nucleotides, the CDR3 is TGTGCCAGCAGCCAAGGACAGGAGGGTACAGATACGCAGTATTTT.

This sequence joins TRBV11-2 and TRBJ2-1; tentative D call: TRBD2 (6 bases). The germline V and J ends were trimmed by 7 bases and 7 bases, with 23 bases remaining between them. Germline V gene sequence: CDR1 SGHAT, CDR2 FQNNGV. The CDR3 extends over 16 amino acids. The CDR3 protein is CASIPQLFGGLNEQFF. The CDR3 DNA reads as TGTGCCAGCATCCCCCAGCTCTTCGGGGGTTTGAATGAGCAGTTCTTC.

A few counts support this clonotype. The CDR3 sequence is CASRSYDDEQYF. CDR3 sequence (DNA): TGTGCCAGCAGATCCTACGACGACGAGCAGTACTTC. The V gene is TRBV5-5, the J gene TRBJ2-7; D gene uncertain. V lost 5 bases and J lost 5, with 11 bases in between. This CDR3 spans 12 amino acids. Looked up from germline, CDR1 is SGHKS and CDR2 is YYEKEE (reference sequence).

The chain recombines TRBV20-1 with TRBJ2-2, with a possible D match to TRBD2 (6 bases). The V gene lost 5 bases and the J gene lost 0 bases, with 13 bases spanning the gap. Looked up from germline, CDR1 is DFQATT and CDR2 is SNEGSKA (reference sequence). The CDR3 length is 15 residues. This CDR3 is CSARHGSTNTGELFF. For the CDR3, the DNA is TGCAGTGCTCGACACGGGAGTACGAACACCGGGGAGCTGTTTTTT.

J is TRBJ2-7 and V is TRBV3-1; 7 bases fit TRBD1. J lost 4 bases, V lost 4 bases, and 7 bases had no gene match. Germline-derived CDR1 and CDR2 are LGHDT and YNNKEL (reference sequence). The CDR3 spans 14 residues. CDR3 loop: CASSLGTEHYEQYF. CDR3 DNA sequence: TGTGCCAGCAGCCTTGGGACAGAACATTACGAGCAGTACTTC.

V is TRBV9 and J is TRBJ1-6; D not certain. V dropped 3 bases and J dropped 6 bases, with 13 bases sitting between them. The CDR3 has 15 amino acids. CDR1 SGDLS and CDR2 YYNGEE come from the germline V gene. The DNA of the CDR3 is TGTGCCAGCAGCGCGTGGGTCGGAACTAATTCACCCCTCCACTTT. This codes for CASSAWVGTNSPLHF. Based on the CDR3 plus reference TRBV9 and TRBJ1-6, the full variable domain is DSGVTQTPKHLITATGQRVTLRCSPRSGDLSVYWYQQSLDQGLQFLIQYYNGEERAKGNILERFSAQQFPDLHSELNLSSLELGDSALYFCASSAWVGTNSPLHFGNGTRLTVT.

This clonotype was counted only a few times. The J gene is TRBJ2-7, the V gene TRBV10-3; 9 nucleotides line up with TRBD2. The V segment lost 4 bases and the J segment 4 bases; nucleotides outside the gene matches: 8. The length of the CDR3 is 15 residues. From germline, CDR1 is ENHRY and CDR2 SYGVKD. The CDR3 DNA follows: TGTGCCATCAGTGCGGGGAGCGGGAGGTTATACGAGCAGTACTTC. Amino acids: CAISAGSGRLYEQYF.

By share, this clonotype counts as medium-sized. CDR3 DNA: TGTGCCAGCAGCCAAGTGCCCTCAACGGGTGAAGCTTTCTTT. This codes for CASSQVPSTGEAFF. V is TRBV3-1 and J is TRBJ1-1; D not certain. V was trimmed by 1 base and J by 7 bases, leaving 13 bases between them. The CDR3 runs 14 residues. Germline-derived CDR1 and CDR2 are LGHDT and YNNKEL (reference sequence).

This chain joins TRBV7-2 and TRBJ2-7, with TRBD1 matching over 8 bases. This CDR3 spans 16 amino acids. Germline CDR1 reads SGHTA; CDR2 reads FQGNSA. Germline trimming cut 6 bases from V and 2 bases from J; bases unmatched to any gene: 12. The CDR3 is CASRPTTGGRPYEQYF. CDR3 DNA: TGTGCCAGCAGGCCAACAACAGGGGGTCGACCCTACGAGCAGTACTTC.

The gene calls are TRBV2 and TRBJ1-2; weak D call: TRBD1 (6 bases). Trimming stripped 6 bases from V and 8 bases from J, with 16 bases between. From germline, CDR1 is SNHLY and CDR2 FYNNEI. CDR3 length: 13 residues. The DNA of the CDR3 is TGTGCCAGCAGCCGGGACACCGGGAAGGGCTACACCTTC. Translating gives CASSRDTGKGYTF.

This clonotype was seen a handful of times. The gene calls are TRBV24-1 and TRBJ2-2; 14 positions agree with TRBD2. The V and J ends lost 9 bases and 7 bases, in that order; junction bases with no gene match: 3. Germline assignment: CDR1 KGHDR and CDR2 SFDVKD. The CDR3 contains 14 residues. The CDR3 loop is CATGTSGSGGELFF. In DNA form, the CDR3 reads TGTGCCACCGGGACTAGCGGGAGTGGCGGGGAGCTGTTTTTT.

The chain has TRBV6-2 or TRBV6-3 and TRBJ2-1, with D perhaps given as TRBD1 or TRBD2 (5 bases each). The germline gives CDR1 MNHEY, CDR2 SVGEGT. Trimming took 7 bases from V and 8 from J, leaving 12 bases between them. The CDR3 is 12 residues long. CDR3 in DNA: TGTGCCAGCATGGGGGTCATCTATGAGCAGTTCTTC. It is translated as CASMGVIYEQFF.

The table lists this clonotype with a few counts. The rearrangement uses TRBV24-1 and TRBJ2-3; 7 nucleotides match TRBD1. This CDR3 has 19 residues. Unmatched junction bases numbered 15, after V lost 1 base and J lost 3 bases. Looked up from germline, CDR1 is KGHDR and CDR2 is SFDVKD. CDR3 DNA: TGTGCCACCAGTGATTTATCGGAGTCAGCAGGGGGTATGACAGATACGCAGTATTTT. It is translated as CATSDLSESAGGMTDTQYF.

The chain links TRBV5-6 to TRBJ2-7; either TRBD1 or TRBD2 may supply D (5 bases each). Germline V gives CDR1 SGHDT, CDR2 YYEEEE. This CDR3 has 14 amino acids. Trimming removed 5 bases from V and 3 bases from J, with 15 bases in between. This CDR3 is CASSMRGGVYEQYF. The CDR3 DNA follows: TGTGCCAGCAGTATGAGGGGTGGGGTCTACGAGCAGTACTTC.

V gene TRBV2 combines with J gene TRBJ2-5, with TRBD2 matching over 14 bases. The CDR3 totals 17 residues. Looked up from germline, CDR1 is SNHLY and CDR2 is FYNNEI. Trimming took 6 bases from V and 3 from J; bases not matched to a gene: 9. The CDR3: CASRGTSGSPAEETQYF. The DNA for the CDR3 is TGTGCCAGCAGGGGGACTAGCGGGAGCCCGGCGGAAGAGACCCAGTACTTC.